Below are 20 T cell receptor beta chains sequenced from a single sample in a study of identical twins. A single record per CDR3 protein comes from TCRdb applying MiXCR to the 5' RACE reads. The table records approximately 500,000 distinct CDR3 sequences, around 24% of them present only once. Separately, the same data were catalogued under a study of T cells expressing NK-cell markers.

Sequenced material: CD4+ T cells sorted from blood. These receptor sequences come from a woman under 30 in good health.

The chain links TRBV5-1 to TRBJ2-1; 8 positions match TRBD2. CDR3 length: 15 amino acids. Germline CDR1 and CDR2: SGHRS and YFSETQ. The J segment lost 6 bases and the V segment lost 0 bases, leaving 5 bases of the junction unmatched. CDR3 amino acids: CASSLDGRGLNEQFF. Written as DNA, the CDR3 is TGCGCCAGCAGCTTGGACGGGAGGGGTCTCAATGAGCAGTTCTTC.

The gene calls are TRBV24-1 and TRBJ2-3, with 10 bases lining up with TRBD1. The germline gives CDR1 KGHDR, CDR2 SFDVKD. This CDR3 is built from 19 residues. V lost 3 bases to trimming and J lost 1 base; unmatched junction nucleotides: 12. The CDR3 coding sequence is TGTGCCACCAGTGATCTCCGGGACAGGGGTCCGACTCGCACAGATACGCAGTATTTT. Its protein is CATSDLRDRGPTRTDTQYF.

The V gene is TRBV10-2, the J gene TRBJ2-7; 7 bases match TRBD2. The V segment lost 6 bases and the J segment 5 bases; nucleotides outside the gene matches: 13. This CDR3 has 15 residues. Germline V gene sequence: CDR1 WSHSY, CDR2 SAAADI. CDR3 coding DNA: TGCGCCAGCAGGGACTTTGGCGGGAGAGCGCACGAGCAGTACTTC. Encoded protein: CASRDFGGRAHEQYF.

The chain carries TRBV6-2 or TRBV6-3 and TRBJ1-1; D is unresolved. CDR1 is MNHEY and CDR2 is SVGEGT in the germline V gene. The CDR3 sequence is 11 residues long. V was shortened by 2 bases and J by 11 bases, with 9 bases between the two germline ends. CDR3 residues: CASSYLGGAFF. The CDR3 coding sequence is TGTGCCAGCAGTTACCTGGGAGGCGCTTTCTTT.

This clonotype was counted only a few times. The V call is TRBV3-1, the J call TRBJ2-7; D may be TRBD1 or TRBD2 (5 bases each). Trimming shortened V by 2 bases and J by 6 bases, and 17 bases separated the two germline ends. The germline V gene encodes CDR1 LGHDT and CDR2 YNNKEL (reference sequence). The CDR3 extends over 15 amino acids. The CDR3 protein is CASSQIARGASEQYF. DNA for the CDR3: TGTGCCAGCAGCCAAATTGCGAGGGGAGCCAGCGAGCAGTACTTC.

This chain's CDR3 is CASSLAGGELDEQFF. The CDR3 DNA follows: TGCGCCAGCAGCCTCGCGGGAGGGGAGTTGGATGAGCAGTTCTTC. V gene TRBV5-1 combines with J gene TRBJ2-1; 9 positions match TRBD2. The CDR3 contains 15 residues. Germline V CDR1 and CDR2: SGHRS, YFSETQ. J lost 8 bases, V lost 4 bases, and 10 bases had no gene match.

This clonotype has just a few counts. J is TRBJ2-7 and V is TRBV12-3 or TRBV12-4; 7 bases line up with TRBD2. V trimming: 5 bases; J trimming: 5 bases; junction bases outside the gene matches: 12. The length of the CDR3 is 15 residues. The CDR3 nucleotides read TGTGCCAGCAGTCCCCTCCGGGAACGGGGGGACGAGCAGTACTTC. It specifies CASSPLRERGDEQYF.

This clonotype was observed a few times. The chain carries TRBV4-1 and TRBJ2-3; TRBD2 aligns across 7 bases. The CDR3 is 16 amino acids. V was pared by 4 bases and J by 0 bases, with 7 bases of the junction left unmatched. The V gene's germline CDR1 is MGHRA and CDR2 YSYEKL. CDR3 in DNA: TGCGCCAGCAGCCCCCGGGCGGGAGCCAGCACAGATACGCAGTATTTT. Amino acids: CASSPRAGASTDTQYF.

This clonotype was counted a few times. This chain uses TRBV20-1 with TRBJ2-6; 7 nucleotides align to TRBD1. CDR1 DFQATT and CDR2 SNEGSKA come from the germline V gene (reference sequence). The CDR3 runs 14 residues. The V and J ends lost 6 bases and 4 bases, in that order; junction bases with no gene match: 6. CDR3 in DNA: TGCAGTGCCCCGAGGGGGCTGGGGGCCAACGTCCTGACTTTC. It encodes CSAPRGLGANVLTF.

This chain connects TRBV3-1 to TRBJ2-1; 15 bases line up with TRBD2. V lost 5 bases to trimming and J lost 9 bases; unmatched junction nucleotides: 8. Germline CDR1 LGHDT, CDR2 YNNKEL (reference sequence). The length of the CDR3 is 16 residues. DNA of the CDR3: TGTGCCAGCAGCTATAATCCGGGACTAGCGGGAGGTGAGCAGTTCTTC. Translating it yields CASSYNPGLAGGEQFF.

This clonotype was observed at least ten times. The gene calls are TRBV7-9 and TRBJ1-6; possibly TRBD1 for D (6 bases). The CDR3 spans 14 residues. Germline CDR1 and CDR2: SEHNR and FQNEAQ (reference sequence). V was clipped by 5 bases and J by 8 bases, with 13 bases between them. CDR3 sequence: CASSVGQFYSPLHF. The CDR3, as DNA: TGTGCCAGCAGCGTCGGACAGTTCTATTCACCCCTCCACTTT.

The rearrangement links TRBV4-2 to TRBJ2-5; no clear D. The CDR3 is 15 amino acids. The germline CDR1 and CDR2 sequences are LGHNA and YNFKEQ. Trimming took off 4 bases at V and 6 bases at J, with 18 bases between the two ends. CDR3 sequence: CASSPGQLAVKTQYF. Written as DNA, the CDR3 is TGTGCCAGCAGCCCGGGCCAGCTCGCCGTGAAGACCCAGTACTTC.

V is TRBV2 and J is TRBJ1-1; D is perhaps TRBD1 (6 bases). Germline CDR1 SNHLY, CDR2 FYNNEI. Trimming shortened V by 7 bases and J by 1 base, and 13 bases separated the two germline ends. The CDR3 runs to 14 residues. CDR3 in amino acids: CASKDRMGNTEAFF. The CDR3 coding sequence is TGTGCCAGCAAGGACAGAATGGGGAACACTGAAGCTTTCTTT.

This clonotype was seen a few times. The gene calls are TRBV10-3 and TRBJ2-3; D gene unclear. The CDR3 extends over 13 amino acids. Trimming shortened V by 0 bases and J by 5 bases, and 6 bases separated the two germline ends. The germline V gene has CDR1 ENHRY and CDR2 SYGVKD. Written as DNA, the CDR3 is TGTGCCATCAGTGAGTCTCCAGAAGATACGCAGTATTTT. Its protein product is CAISESPEDTQYF.

This chain links TRBV4-2 with TRBJ2-5; 9 positions agree with TRBD2. V was clipped by 0 bases and J by 8 bases; unmatched bases: 10. Per the germline V gene, CDR1 is LGHNA and CDR2 is YNFKEQ. The length of the CDR3 is 16 residues. The CDR3 sequence: CASSQDAARGGGTQYF. The CDR3 DNA sequence: TGTGCCAGCAGCCAAGACGCGGCGCGGGGGGGTGGAACCCAGTACTTC.

Only a few counts were recorded for this clonotype. The chain links TRBV5-1 to TRBJ2-1, with TRBD1 identical over 8 bases. CDR3 length: 14 residues. CDR1 is SGHRS, CDR2 YFSETQ, per germline. V dropped 6 bases and J dropped 7; count of bases not matched to a gene: 9. CDR3 sequence reads: CASTIQGAGNEQFF. For the CDR3, the DNA is TGCGCCAGCACTATCCAGGGGGCGGGGAATGAGCAGTTCTTC.

This chain joins TRBV5-6 and TRBJ2-2; D gene unclear. CDR1 SGHDT and CDR2 YYEEEE come from the germline V gene. This CDR3 is 14 amino acids long. The V end lost 7 bases, the J end lost 5 bases, and 15 bases lay between the germline ends. CDR3 sequence reads: CASAQPGRTGELFF. CDR3 coding DNA: TGTGCCAGCGCCCAGCCGGGCCGGACCGGGGAGCTGTTTTTT.

This chain connects TRBV30 to TRBJ2-7; no reliable D call. CDR1 is GTSNPN, CDR2 SVGIG, per germline (reference sequence). The V gene lost 3 bases and the J gene lost 0 bases, with 15 bases spanning the gap. This CDR3 comprises 15 residues. The CDR3: CAWSGTVYSSYEQYF. CDR3 bases: TGTGCCTGGAGCGGCACGGTTTACAGCTCCTACGAGCAGTACTTC.

The sample holds a few counts of this clonotype. This chain links TRBV4-3 with TRBJ2-2, with D maybe TRBD2 (6 bases). Germline CDR1 LGHNA, CDR2 YSLEER. The CDR3 is made up of 15 amino acids. V was pared by 0 bases and J by 5 bases, with 10 bases between. The CDR3 region is CASSQEIGRTGELFF. The CDR3 region has the DNA TGCGCCAGCAGCCAAGAAATCGGGAGAACCGGGGAGCTGTTTTTT.

This CDR3 is CASSLPRNTGELFF. The CDR3 DNA is TGTGCCAGCAGCTTACCCCGAAACACCGGGGAGCTGTTTTTT. This chain links TRBV7-2 with TRBJ2-2; D gene ambiguous. V gave up 2 bases and J gave up 2 bases, with 6 bases separating them. CDR3 size: 14 residues. Looked up from germline, CDR1 is SGHTA and CDR2 is FQGNSA.